Below, 30 T cell receptor beta chains from the same sample are listed, as sequenced in a study of Graves' ophthalmopathy and Graves' hyperthyroidism. The authors amplified TCR beta CDR3 regions from RNA transcripts. Investigators did first-round RT-PCR with HTBI primers, then second-round multiplex PCR. TCRdb ran MiXCR on the multiplex PCR reads and lists one entry per CDR3 protein. The sample comprises about 390,000 distinct CDR3 sequences, roughly 15% of which are singletons, and about 7% rests with the top ten. The material sequenced was peripheral blood. The receptor source for this set is a woman between 18 and 29 years old with stable Graves' hyperthyroidism.

V usage is TRBV7-2 and J usage is TRBJ1-3; D is unresolved. CDR3 length equals 15 residues. V dropped 0 bases and J dropped 0 bases, with 6 bases sitting between them. CDR1 and CDR2 from the germline V gene are SGHTA and FQGNSA. The DNA for the CDR3 is TGTGCCAGCAGCTTAGCGCCAGTCTCTGGAAACACCATATATTTT. It yields the protein CASSLAPVSGNTIYF.

This clonotype was counted many times. The rearrangement links TRBV11-2 to TRBJ2-5, with 7 bases that match TRBD1. Germline V gene sequence: CDR1 SGHAT, CDR2 FQNNGV. CDR3 length: 15 amino acids. The trim removed 1 base at V and 0 bases at J, leaving 2 bases unmatched. DNA for the CDR3: TGTGCCAGCAGCTTAGGGGACAGACACCAAGAGACCCAGTACTTC. This encodes CASSLGDRHQETQYF.

With respect to this clonotype: A much larger clone is a single base away; this may be a read error. The V gene is TRBV6-1, the J gene TRBJ2-6; tentative D call: TRBD2 (6 bases). Per germline, CDR1 MNHNS and CDR2 SASEGT. The CDR3 contains 18 residues. The CDR3 spells CASSEAGGYASGANVLAF. The CDR3 region has the DNA TGTGCCAGCAGTGAAGCGGGGGGTTACGCCTCTGGGGCCAACGTCCTGGCTTTC.

This clonotype was seen a few times. The chain combines TRBV5-1 with TRBJ1-2; D is uncertain. V was pared by 4 bases and J by 7 bases, with 20 bases between. The CDR3 has 15 amino acids. CDR1 is SGHRS and CDR2 is YFSETQ in the germline V gene. The CDR3 DNA is TGCGCCAGCAGCACCGACGGGGATCTCAGTTCTGGCTACACCTTC. The encoded protein is CASSTDGDLSSGYTF.

This clonotype came up many times. The chain carries TRBV10-2 and TRBJ1-6; D uncertain. The CDR3 contains 14 residues. Trimming took off 0 bases at V and 10 bases at J, with 10 bases between the two ends. The germline CDR1 and CDR2 sequences are WSHSY and SAAADI. CDR3 region: CASSESGYGSPLHF. Here the CDR3 DNA reads TGCGCCAGCAGTGAGTCGGGATATGGATCACCCCTCCACTTT.

Regarding this clonotype: Just one base apart from a much larger clone, this may be a read error. The CDR3 nucleotides read TGTGCCATCAGCTTAGGACAGGGGGTAGGTCAGCCCCAGCATTTT. It codes for CAISLGQGVGQPQHF. The chain links TRBV2 to TRBJ1-5; TRBD1 aligns across 10 bases. The V and J ends lost 10 bases and 6 bases, in that order; junction bases with no gene match: 12. Germline CDR1 SNHLY, CDR2 FYNNEI. The CDR3 consists of 15 residues.

This chain connects TRBV7-8 to TRBJ1-1; D might be TRBD1 (5 bases). From germline, CDR1 is SGHVS and CDR2 FQNEAQ. V lost 5 bases and J lost 0, with 16 bases in between. The CDR3 has 16 residues. The CDR3, as DNA: TGTGCCAGCAGCGAAGGGGCGGGGGTGATGAACACTGAAGCTTTCTTT. It codes for CASSEGAGVMNTEAFF.

This clonotype was counted ten times or more. V usage is TRBV19 and J usage is TRBJ2-7, with TRBD1 matching 7 bases. The junction had 10 bases not matched to a gene; V was cut back by 1 base and J by 1 base. CDR1 and CDR2 from the germline V gene are LNHDA and SQIVND (reference sequence). The CDR3 sequence is 17 residues long. CDR3 DNA sequence: TGTGCCAGTAGTATAGGGGGACAGCGCCTTACTTCCTACGAGCAGTACTTC. It yields the protein CASSIGGQRLTSYEQYF.

This clonotype was seen at least ten times. This sequence joins TRBV29-1 and TRBJ1-6, with D tentatively TRBD1 (6 bases). The CDR3 has 13 amino acids. V shed 7 bases and J shed 6 bases, with 13 bases lying between them. The germline V gene has CDR1 SQVTM and CDR2 ANQGSEA. The CDR3 loop reads CSDGQCINSPLHF. In nucleotides, the CDR3 is TGCAGCGACGGACAGTGTATTAATTCACCCCTCCACTTT.

The sample holds many counts of this clonotype. The junction shows a germline mismatch at one end, possibly a read error. The chain recombines TRBV24-1 with TRBJ2-2; unclear D gene. The CDR3 spans 16 residues. Germline-derived CDR1 and CDR2 are KGHDR and SFDVKD. The CDR3 is CATSDASQVNTGELFF. The CDR3 nucleotides are TGCGCCACCAGTGATGCCAGTCAGGTGAACACCGGGGAGCTGTTTTTT.

This clonotype was observed at least ten times. The V call is TRBV27, the J call TRBJ2-7; D perhaps matches TRBD1 (5 bases). V dropped 6 bases and J dropped 1 base, with 13 bases sitting between them. This CDR3 has 14 amino acids. Germline V lookup: CDR1 MNHEY, CDR2 SMNVEV (reference sequence). CDR3 nucleotide sequence: TGTGCCAGCAGCCCCCGCAGGGATTCCTACGAGCAGTACTTC. This translates into CASSPRRDSYEQYF.

This clonotype was seen only a few times. The chain uses TRBV19 and TRBJ2-3; 10 bases are a match to TRBD2. This CDR3 is built from 14 residues. Trimming removed 8 bases from V and 2 bases from J; junction bases left unmatched: 4. The V gene's germline CDR1 is LNHDA and CDR2 SQIVND (reference sequence). CDR3 loop: CASSAGGLTDTQYF. The CDR3 DNA reads TGTGCCAGTTCAGCGGGGGGGCTCACAGATACGCAGTATTTT. Full variable domain (outside the CDR3, taken from reference TRBV19 and TRBJ2-3): DGGITQSPKYLFRKEGQNVTLSCEQNLNHDAMYWYRQDPGQGLRLIYYSQIVNDFQKGDIAEGYSVSREKKESFPLTVTSAQKNPTAFYLCASSAGGLTDTQYFGPGTRLTVL.

In regard to this clonotype: It is likely a read error, because the conserved phenylalanine at the end of the CDR3 is missing. The DNA is left out, because the CDR3 cannot be placed on it with certainty; the CDR3 is given as TCRdb lists it. CDR3 in amino acids: CASSLAGETQDY. The V and J genes are TRBV7-2 and TRBJ2-5. In germline, CDR1 is SGHTA, CDR2 FQGNSA. The CDR3 is 12 residues long, ends included.

The V gene is TRBV6-1, the J gene TRBJ1-1; TRBD1 might be the D (6 bases). V lost 3 bases, J lost 2 bases, and 10 bases lay in between. The germline CDR1 and CDR2 sequences are MNHNS and SASEGT. The CDR3 is made up of 14 amino acids. The CDR3 loop is CASSEPDRNTEAFF. The CDR3 nucleotides read TGTGCCAGCAGTGAGCCGGACAGAAACACTGAAGCTTTCTTT.

This clonotype has at least ten counts. The chain couples TRBV6-2 or TRBV6-3 to TRBJ1-6; D is unresolved. Trimming shortened V by 7 bases and J by 8 bases, and 9 bases separated the two germline ends. This CDR3 contains 12 residues. Germline V CDR1 and CDR2: MNHEY, SVGEGT. The CDR3 is CASTELDSPLHF. The DNA of the CDR3 is TGTGCCAGCACCGAATTGGATTCACCCCTCCACTTT.

This clonotype was seen ten or more times. The genes are TRBV7-2 and TRBJ1-3, with D hard to call. V lost 1 base and J 4 bases, leaving 8 bases between the germline ends. This CDR3 region has 14 residues. CDR1 and CDR2 from the germline V gene are SGHTA and FQGNSA. CDR3 nucleotide sequence: TGTGCCAGCAGCTTAGAAAGTGGAGGAAACACCATATATTTT. It yields the protein CASSLESGGNTIYF. Complete variable domain (other parts from reference TRBV7-2 and TRBJ1-3): GAGVSQSPSNKVTEKGKDVELRCDPISGHTALYWYRQSLGQGLEFLIYFQGNSAPDKSGLPSDRFSAERTGGSVSTLTIQRTQQEDSAVYLCASSLESGGNTIYFGEGSWLTVV.

Concerning this clonotype: The junction shows a germline mismatch at one end, possibly a read error. The chain recombines TRBV29-1 with TRBJ2-7, with 10 bases matching TRBD2. Germline CDR1 SQVTM, CDR2 ANQGSEA. CDR3 size: 14 residues. CDR3 amino acids: CSVVGTSDSYEQCF. The CDR3 DNA is TGCAGCGTTGTGGGGACTAGCGACTCCTACGAGCAGTGCTTC.

This clonotype showed up many times. The chain couples TRBV7-3 to TRBJ1-3; TRBD1 matches 7 bases. The CDR3 loop spans 18 amino acids. Germline lookup yields CDR1 SGHTA and CDR2 FQGTGA. J gave up 0 bases and V 5 bases, and 13 bases lay outside the gene matches. The CDR3 region has the DNA TGTGCCAGCAGCGTCCGGGACAGCGGTCTCCACTCTGGAAACACCATATATTTT. Protein product: CASSVRDSGLHSGNTIYF.

This clonotype was picked up many times. A single base separates this from a much larger clone, so it may be a read error. The chain combines TRBV6-9 with TRBJ2-2; D not certain. Looked up from germline, CDR1 is MNHGY and CDR2 is SVAAGI. The CDR3 spans 13 residues. The CDR3 coding sequence is TGCACCAGCATACCCGGGAACACCGGGGAGCTGTTTTTT. This codes for CTSIPGNTGELFF.

This clonotype has a handful of counts. The rearrangement joins TRBV5-5 to TRBJ2-5, with TRBD1 identical over 9 bases. The germline V gene encodes CDR1 SGHKS and CDR2 YYEKEE (reference sequence). The CDR3 has 17 residues. The J segment lost 1 base and the V segment lost 3 bases, leaving 10 bases of the junction unmatched. DNA for the CDR3: TGTGCCAGCAGCTGGCGGAGGGGGACAGGGCTCCAAGAGACCCAGTACTTC. It encodes CASSWRRGTGLQETQYF.

There are many counts of this clonotype. V usage is TRBV28 and J usage is TRBJ1-2; TRBD1 agrees at 7 bases. CDR3 length equals 13 residues. Germline trimming cut 6 bases from V and 9 bases from J; bases unmatched to any gene: 10. Germline V gene sequence: CDR1 MDHEN, CDR2 SYDVKM. The CDR3 DNA reads TGTGCCAGCAGGACTGACAGGGACGGGAGCTACACCTTC. Translated: CASRTDRDGSYTF.

This clonotype was observed a handful of times. This may stem from a read error, because a much larger clone lies one nucleotide away. The chain joins TRBV19 to TRBJ1-2; no reliable D call. CDR3 length: 17 amino acids. With 6 bases removed from V and 4 bases from J, the gap between germline ends came to 24 bases. Germline CDR1 is LNHDA and CDR2 is SQIVND (reference sequence). The CDR3 spells CASSLKKTSALAYGYTF. In DNA form, the CDR3 reads TGTGCCAGTAGCTTAAAAAAAACAAGCGCCCTCGCCTATGGCTACACCTTC.

This clonotype was counted a few times. The J gene is TRBJ1-1, the V gene TRBV19; 7 nucleotides align to TRBD1. The CDR3 spans 13 residues. From germline, CDR1 is LNHDA and CDR2 SQIVND (reference sequence). The junction had 5 bases not matched to a gene; V was cut back by 6 bases and J by 4 bases. The DNA of the CDR3 is TGTGCCAGTAGGGGACAGTTTCTCACTGAAGCTTTCTTT. Translating gives CASRGQFLTEAFF.

The table lists this clonotype with a few counts. The chain uses TRBV7-9 and TRBJ1-2; D possibly corresponds to TRBD1 (5 bases). The CDR3 spans 13 residues. The germline V gene encodes CDR1 SEHNR and CDR2 FQNEAQ (reference sequence). V was cut by 1 base and J by 8 bases, with 11 bases left in between. CDR3 DNA sequence: TGTGCCAGCAGCTTAGTGTACCGGGGGGGCTACACCTTC. This encodes CASSLVYRGGYTF. The full variable domain, completed using reference TRBV7-9 and TRBJ1-2, is DTGVSQNPRHKITKRGQNVTFRCDPISEHNRLYWYRQTLGQGPEFLTYFQNEAQLEKSRLLSDRFSAERPKGSFSTLEIQRTEQGDSAMYLCASSLVYRGGYTFGSGTRLTVV.

Ten or more counts support this clonotype. The chain couples TRBV12-3 or TRBV12-4 to TRBJ1-1, with TRBD1 as a possible D gene (5 bases). CDR3 length equals 13 residues. V was shortened by 6 bases and J by 0 bases, with 8 bases between the two germline ends. The CDR3 protein is CASRRQMNTEAFF. For the CDR3, the DNA is TGTGCCAGCAGGCGACAGATGAACACTGAAGCTTTCTTT.

This clonotype was recorded a few times. As the CDR3 is not closed by the conserved phenylalanine or tryptophan, this likely results from a read error. The chain links TRBV25-1 to TRBJ2-7; no definite D call. The CDR3 sequence is 11 residues long. Germline V CDR1 and CDR2: MGHDK, SYGVNS. The V and J ends lost 1 base and 4 bases respectively, with 2 bases between them. The CDR3 is CASSESYEQYL. The CDR3 DNA is TGTGCCAGCAGTGAATCTTACGAGCAGTACCTC.

The sample holds many counts of this clonotype. The chain couples TRBV11-2 to TRBJ1-2; D not resolved. Between the trimmed V and J ends, which lost 1 base and 4 bases, there was a span of 10 bases. The germline V gene encodes CDR1 SGHAT and CDR2 FQNNGV. The CDR3 runs 14 residues. This chain's CDR3 is CASSLVARPYGYTF. CDR3 nucleotides: TGTGCCAGCAGCTTAGTCGCACGGCCCTATGGCTACACCTTC.

There are many counts of this clonotype. V gene TRBV27 combines with J gene TRBJ2-7, with D perhaps matching TRBD1 (6 bases). The V end lost 2 bases, the J end lost 4 bases, and 9 bases lay between the germline ends. There are 13 residues in the CDR3. The V gene's germline CDR1 is MNHEY and CDR2 SMNVEV (reference sequence). The CDR3, as DNA: TGTGCCAGCAGTTTAGCAGGGGCTTACGAGCAGTACTTC. Amino acids: CASSLAGAYEQYF.

The chain combines TRBV14 with TRBJ2-7; the D is unclear. This CDR3 has 12 residues. Germline V gives CDR1 SGHDN, CDR2 FVKESK. Trimming took 2 bases from V and 7 from J, leaving 9 bases between them. DNA for the CDR3: TGTGCCAGCAGCCAAACAACCCTGGAGCAGTACTTC. Residues: CASSQTTLEQYF.

This clonotype was seen repeatedly, ten times or more. Possible read error: a much larger clone is one base away. The V call is TRBV6-1, the J call TRBJ1-2; D remains ambiguous. The CDR3 runs 12 residues. Germline CDR1 MNHNS, CDR2 SASEGT. CDR3 nucleotides: TGTGCCAGCAGACCAACCAACTGTGGCTACACCTTC. Protein sequence: CASRPTNCGYTF.